Here is one T cell receptor beta chain with its context. The data were produced by immunoSEQ multiplex PCR, yet TCRdb's version contains in-frame clones alone and is incomplete. The table shows about 44,000 clones, with around 94% occurring only once. The data were taken from a study of T cell changes during pregnancy in multiple sclerosis. The sequencing here drew on CD4+ T cells from peripheral blood mononuclear cells, taken in the first trimester of pregnancy. The receptor was derived from a female donor with multiple sclerosis, enrolled in a pregnancy study.

CDR3 coding DNA: TGTGCCAGCAGTTATCGGGGGATTGGATATGGCTACACCTTC. It codes for CASSYRGIGYGYTF. This chain uses TRBV27 with TRBJ1-2; TRBD1 might be the D (5 bases). The V gene's germline CDR1 is MNHEY and CDR2 SMNVEV (reference sequence). The CDR3 loop spans 14 amino acids. V was pared by 4 bases and J by 5 bases, with 14 bases between.